Given below is one T cell receptor (beta chain) in context. The antigen it binds to is not known. No clone much larger than this one lies a single base away; base qualities are absent. These data belong to a study of blood T cell repertoires in COVID-19 (dated by TCRdb to about 2020). Broadly, across the study: The collaborator samples originated in the United States, Italy and Spain and spanned the acute and convalescent phases of COVID-19. The repertoires were released in a freely available public database intended as a resource for research on the immune response to SARS-CoV-2. The prospective study material was composed of cDNA or gDNA derived from T cells, B-cell-depleted T cells, or PBMCs. Sample metadata almost always included a de-identified subject ID, COVID-19 status, age in years and sex. The samples were drawn from the first 160 participants of the ongoing ImmuneRACE study and from 1,254 subjects provided by 6 global collaborators. Where available, HLA class I and class II types were obtained from metadata supplied by the sample provider rather than from assay-based typing. The dataset comprised deeply sampled blood TCRbeta repertoires from subjects exposed to, actively infected with, or recovered from COVID-19. Broad study findings and their caveats: How much clinical and demographic metadata was included differed by source and by participant, and the metadata was provided uncurated.

TCRbeta CDR3 regions were amplified from genomic DNA by means of the immunoSEQ Assay, a bias-controlled multiplex PCR. Concerning the study's data processing: The number of nucleated cells in each sample was estimated by amplification of reference gene primers within the assay. Sequence reads were collapsed and filtered to measure the absolute abundance of every unique TCRbeta CDR3 rearrangement. For each sample, productive Simpson clonality was calculated as the square root of Simpson's diversity index over productive rearrangements. In its TCRdb copy, this immuneACCESS table keeps in-frame sequences only and misses some clones. Where compared with another copy, unresolved V genes explain less than half of these, and the others have no known cause. That table furnishes V, J and clone size, whereas the DNA furnished D and trimming. Here the sample has a few hundred thousand clones; roughly 90% occur a single time. 0.85% to 0.95% of the sample belongs to the ten largest clones.

Another Seattle source contributed samples from volunteer blood donors who had recovered from COVID-19. Each collaborating institution followed its own protocols to collect whole blood in K2EDTA tubes. For TCRbeta analysis, collaborator samples were shipped as frozen whole blood, as isolated PBMCs, or as DNA extracted from either sample type. This TCR was sampled from a woman between 40 and 50 years old who had recovered from COVID-19. Specimen: peripheral blood.

The encoded CDR3 is CATSRIQPGGTSGRGSYNEQFF. The nucleotide sequence is given as TGTGCCACCAGCAGGATTCAGCCCGGTGGGACTAGCGGGAGAGGGTCCTACAATGAGCAGTTCTTC. The chain is made from TRBV15 and TRBJ2-1; 14 nucleotides in the junction match TRBD2. CDR1 and CDR2 are read off the germline V gene (reference sequence) as LNHNV and YYDKDF. The cysteine opens and the phenylalanine closes a CDR3 of 22 amino acids. The retained sequence is limited to the CDR3, 66 bases, with the frame set at the first base. Compared with germline, V lacks 3 bases and J lacks 1 base; bases without a gene match: 17.